This TCR beta chain is drawn from a study of blood T cell repertoires in COVID-19. Study-wide background: The analysed material was cDNA or gDNA that came from T cells, B-cell-depleted T cells, or PBMCs.

As processed by the authors: Using reference gene primer amplification, nucleated cell counts were estimated. Assay: immunoSEQ multiplex PCR; the TCRdb copy retains only in-frame clones and omits some. V, J and clone size are taken as reported in that table, and D and trimming were inferred from the DNA itself. The repertoire holds about 49,000 clones, roughly 82% seen once, with 2.5% to 3% in the top ten. Between the trimmed V and J ends, which lost 3 bases and 7 bases, there was a span of 7 bases. Looked up from germline, CDR1 is LGHDT and CDR2 is YNNKEL (reference sequence). The CDR3 length is 12 residues.

The material sequenced was peripheral blood. This sequence originates from a woman aged 55-69 years with acute or convalescent COVID-19. This sequence joins TRBV3-1 (or the pseudogene TRBV3-2) and TRBJ1-5; D unresolved. CDR3 in amino acids: CASSQSGQPQHF. CDR3 nucleotides: TGTGCCAGCAGCCAGTCGGGGCAGCCCCAGCATTTT.